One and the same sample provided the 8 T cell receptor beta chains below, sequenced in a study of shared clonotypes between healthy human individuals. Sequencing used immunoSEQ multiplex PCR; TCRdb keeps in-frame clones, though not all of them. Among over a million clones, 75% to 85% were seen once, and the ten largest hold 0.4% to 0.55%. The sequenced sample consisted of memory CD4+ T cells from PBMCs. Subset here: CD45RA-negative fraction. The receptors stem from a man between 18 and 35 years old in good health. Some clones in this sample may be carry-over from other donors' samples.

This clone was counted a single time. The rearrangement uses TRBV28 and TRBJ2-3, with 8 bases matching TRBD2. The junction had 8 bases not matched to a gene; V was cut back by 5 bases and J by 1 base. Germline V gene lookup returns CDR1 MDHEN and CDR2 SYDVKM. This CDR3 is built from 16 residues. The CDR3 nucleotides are TGTGCCAGCAGTAGCATGACTAGCGAGGGCACAGATACGCAGTATTTT. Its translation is CASSSMTSEGTDTQYF.

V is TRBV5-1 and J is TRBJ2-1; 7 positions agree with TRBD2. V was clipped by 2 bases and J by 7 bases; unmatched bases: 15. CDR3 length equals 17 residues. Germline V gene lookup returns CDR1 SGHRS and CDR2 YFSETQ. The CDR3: CASSLSGTNNVGNEQFF. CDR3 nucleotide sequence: TGCGCCAGCAGCTTATCCGGGACTAACAACGTGGGGAATGAGCAGTTCTTC.

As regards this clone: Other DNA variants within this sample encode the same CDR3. The CDR3 loop is CASSPPTGNQPQHF. DNA of the CDR3: TGTGCCAGCTCACCTCCTACGGGCAATCAGCCCCAGCATTTT. The J gene is TRBJ1-5, the V gene TRBV18; D unclear. The CDR3 extends over 14 amino acids. The V gene's germline CDR1 is KGHSH and CDR2 LQKENI. V was cut by 3 bases and J by 2 bases, with 8 bases left in between.

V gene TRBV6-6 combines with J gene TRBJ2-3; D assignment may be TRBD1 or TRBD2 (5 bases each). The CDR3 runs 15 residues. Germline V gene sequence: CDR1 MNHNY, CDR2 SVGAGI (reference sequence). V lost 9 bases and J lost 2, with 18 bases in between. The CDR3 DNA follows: TGTGCCAGTTCGGGGCGGAGCCCCTACACAGATACGCAGTATTTT. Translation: CASSGRSPYTDTQYF.

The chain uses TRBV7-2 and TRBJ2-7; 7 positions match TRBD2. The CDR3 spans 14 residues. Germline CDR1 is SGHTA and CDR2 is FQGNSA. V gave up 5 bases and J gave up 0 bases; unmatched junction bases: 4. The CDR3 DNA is TGTGCCAGCAGCCCTAGCGGAACCTCCTACGAGCAGTACTTC. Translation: CASSPSGTSYEQYF.

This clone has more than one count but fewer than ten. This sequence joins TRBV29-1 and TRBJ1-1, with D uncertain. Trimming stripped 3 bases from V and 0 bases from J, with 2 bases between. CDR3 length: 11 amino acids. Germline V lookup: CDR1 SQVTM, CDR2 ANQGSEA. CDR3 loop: CSVELNTEAFF. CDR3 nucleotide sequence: TGCAGCGTTGAGTTGAACACTGAAGCTTTCTTT.

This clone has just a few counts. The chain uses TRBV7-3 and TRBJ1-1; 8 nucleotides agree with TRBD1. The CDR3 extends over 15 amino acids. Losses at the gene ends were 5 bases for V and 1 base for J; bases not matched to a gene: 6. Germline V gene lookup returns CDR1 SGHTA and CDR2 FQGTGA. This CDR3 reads CASSLHGTGNTEAFF. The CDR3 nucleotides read TGTGCCAGCAGCCTTCATGGGACAGGGAACACTGAAGCTTTCTTT.

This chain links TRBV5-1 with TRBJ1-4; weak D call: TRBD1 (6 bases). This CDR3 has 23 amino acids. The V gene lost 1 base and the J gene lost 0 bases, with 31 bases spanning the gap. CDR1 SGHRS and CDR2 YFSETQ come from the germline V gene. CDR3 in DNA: TGCGCCAGCAGCTTGAGGGGACACCTGATCAGTTTTTCATTAGTTGCAACTAATGAAAAACTGTTTTTT. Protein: CASSLRGHLISFSLVATNEKLFF.